The 17 T cell receptor beta chains below all came from one sample that was sequenced in a study of molecular identifiers for immune sequencing clone quantification. TCRdb ran MiXCR on the PCR reads and lists one entry per CDR3 protein. The repertoire consists of 300,000 to 400,000 distinct CDR3 sequences, with over 20% occurring once and the leading ten covering 0.65% to 0.75%. Sequencing input: naive CD8+ T cells from blood, with Jurkat cell RNA spiked in. Subset given: FACS-sorted CD8+CD4-CCR7+CD45RA+ naive T cells. These receptors were collected from a human donor in good health. Some libraries in this study had Jurkat cell RNA spiked in.

As for this clonotype: A much larger clone differs from this one at a single base, so this may be a read error. The chain employs TRBV7-9 and TRBJ1-1; maybe TRBD1 (5 bases). This CDR3 has 15 residues. The germline CDR1 and CDR2 sequences are SEHNR and FQNEAQ (reference sequence). CDR3 loop: CASSLNVGHNTVAFF. The CDR3 region has the DNA TGTGCCAGCAGCTTAAATGTGGGGCATAACACTGTAGCTTTCTTT.

On this clonotype: Compared with germline, one end of the junction differs, possibly owing to a read error. The rearrangement links TRBV27 to TRBJ2-2; TRBD2 matches 15 bases. From germline, CDR1 is MNHEY and CDR2 SMNVEV (reference sequence). The CDR3 consists of 18 residues. The CDR3 DNA is TGTGCCAGCAGTACCTGGACTAGCGGGAGGGTTGACACCGGGGAGCCGTTTTTT. This gives the protein CASSTWTSGRVDTGEPFF.

J is TRBJ2-3 and V is TRBV27, with D hard to call. There are 15 residues in the CDR3. V was clipped by 1 base and J by 0 bases, with 8 bases between them. Germline loops: CDR1 MNHEY, CDR2 SMNVEV (reference sequence). The CDR3 loop reads CASSLYASSTDTQYF. The CDR3 coding sequence is TGTGCCAGCAGTTTATACGCATCCAGCACAGATACGCAGTATTTT.

In the case of this clonotype: An end of the junction differs from the germline gene, which may be a read error. J is TRBJ2-7 and V is TRBV28, with D tentatively TRBD1 (6 bases). The CDR3 totals 15 residues. Germline V CDR1 and CDR2: MDHEN, SYDVKM. This CDR3 reads CASSLPRDNSYAQYF. DNA for the CDR3: TGTGCCAGCAGTTTACCACGGGACAACTCCTACGCGCAGTACTTC.

The chain has TRBV5-1 and TRBJ2-5; D possibly uses TRBD1 or TRBD2 (6 bases each). The CDR3 consists of 16 residues. V gave up 0 bases and J gave up 4 bases, with 16 bases separating them. Germline CDR1 reads SGHRS; CDR2 reads YFSETQ. CDR3 sequence (DNA): TGCGCCAGCAGCTTGGTCCGACAGGCGGAGGGAGAGACCCAGTACTTC. Translated, it gives CASSLVRQAEGETQYF.

This clonotype has ten or more counts. V and J are TRBV5-6 and TRBJ2-7, with 8 bases lining up with TRBD1. V lost 4 bases and J lost 1; bases outside the gene matches: 4. The CDR3 length is 14 residues. CDR1 is SGHDT and CDR2 is YYEEEE in the germline V gene. The CDR3 region has the DNA TGTGCCAGCAGCGAAGGACAGGGTTCCTACGAGCAGTACTTC. Residues: CASSEGQGSYEQYF.

In this sample, this clonotype turned up a few times. This rearrangement joins TRBV6-2 or TRBV6-3 to TRBJ2-1; TRBD2 matches 7 bases. This CDR3 comprises 15 residues. From germline, CDR1 is MNHEY and CDR2 SVGEGT. Trimming cost V 2 bases and J 7 bases; bases outside gene matches: 8. CDR3 nucleotides: TGTGCCAGCAGTTACGTTTGGACTAGTAGAAATGAGCAGTTCTTC. It yields the protein CASSYVWTSRNEQFF.

As concerns this clonotype: The CDR3 does not close with the conserved phenylalanine or tryptophan, likely indicating a read error. The chain has TRBV7-9 and TRBJ2-7; D is uncertain. There are 15 residues in the CDR3. Per the germline V gene, CDR1 is SEHNR and CDR2 is FQNEAQ (reference sequence). Trimming left V 5 bases short and J 0 bases short, with 14 bases between. CDR3 loop: CASSPQEAYSYEQYL. CDR3 nucleotides: TGTGCCAGCAGCCCGCAAGAGGCTTACTCCTACGAGCAGTACCTC.

Concerning this clonotype itself: This may be a read error, as it is one base from a much larger clone. The chain combines TRBV6-5 with TRBJ2-2; no clear D gene. The germline V gene has CDR1 MNHEY and CDR2 SVGAGI. The CDR3 covers 12 residues. The V end lost 5 bases, the J end lost 9 bases, and 10 bases lay between the germline ends. The CDR3, as DNA: TGTGCCAGCAGTGGCTCTACCAGGGAGCTGTTTTTT. Residues: CASSGSTRELFF.

This clonotype was recorded many times. This rearrangement joins TRBV9 to TRBJ2-6, with D possibly TRBD2 on 5 matching bases. V was cut by 0 bases and J by 0 bases, with 16 bases left in between. The CDR3 spans 19 residues. CDR1 and CDR2 (germline): SGDLS, YYNGEE. As DNA, the CDR3 is TGTGCCAGCAGCGTAGCTGGCGGATCGGGATCCTCTGGGGCCAACGTCCTGACTTTC. Protein: CASSVAGGSGSSGANVLTF.

The sample holds many counts of this clonotype. The J gene is TRBJ2-7, the V gene TRBV5-5; TRBD2 might be the D (6 bases). The ends were cut back, 0 bases at V and 2 bases at J, with 12 bases in the middle. Germline V gene lookup returns CDR1 SGHKS and CDR2 YYEKEE (reference sequence). This CDR3 contains 15 residues. The DNA for the CDR3 is TGTGCCAGCAGCTTGGAAGGGGAGGTAACCTACGAGCAGTACTTC. It translates to CASSLEGEVTYEQYF.

This clonotype was observed a few times. The V gene is TRBV7-9, the J gene TRBJ2-4, with 7 bases matching TRBD1. With V trimmed by 5 bases and J by 11 bases, 21 bases remained unmatched. This CDR3 has 17 amino acids. Germline CDR1 SEHNR, CDR2 FQNEAQ (reference sequence). The CDR3 DNA is TGTGCCAGCAGCCCGCCGGGACAGTACGAAGCCAAAATTCTTCAGTACTTC. This sequence encodes CASSPPGQYEAKILQYF.

V and J are TRBV19 and TRBJ1-6, with a possible D match to TRBD1 (6 bases). Deletions cut 3 bases from V and 6 bases from J, with 9 bases between. This CDR3 is built from 14 residues. Germline V CDR1 and CDR2: LNHDA, SQIVND (reference sequence). The CDR3 nucleotides are TGTGCCAGTAGTATTCAGGGGTCTAATTCACCCCTCCACTTT. The encoded protein is CASSIQGSNSPLHF. Using reference TRBV19 and TRBJ1-6 for the parts outside the CDR3, the full variable domain is DGGITQSPKYLFRKEGQNVTLSCEQNLNHDAMYWYRQDPGQGLRLIYYSQIVNDFQKGDIAEGYSVSREKKESFPLTVTSAQKNPTAFYLCASSIQGSNSPLHFGNGTRLTVT.

This clonotype has more than one count but fewer than ten. The chain has TRBV12-3 or TRBV12-4 and TRBJ2-5; 9 nucleotides align to TRBD2. The CDR3 sequence is 15 residues long. With 4 bases clipped from V and 4 bases from J, the junction kept 7 bases outside the gene matches. CDR3 loop: CASSSPGLAPETQYF. The CDR3 DNA follows: TGTGCCAGCAGTTCTCCGGGACTAGCCCCAGAGACCCAGTACTTC.

This clonotype appeared a few times. The chain uses TRBV12-3 or TRBV12-4 and TRBJ2-1, with D possibly called TRBD1 or TRBD2 (5 bases each). The CDR3 is 11 amino acids. Trimming removed 5 bases at V and 15 bases at J, with 14 bases between. The CDR3 bases are TGTGCCAGCAGTCTGGGGGTATGGGTGTTCTTC. It is translated as CASSLGVWVFF.

On this clonotype: A read error is likely, as this CDR3 ends without the conserved phenylalanine or tryptophan. J is TRBJ1-1 and V is TRBV6-2 or TRBV6-3; TRBD1 might be the D (5 bases). The CDR3 totals 13 residues. CDR1 and CDR2 from the germline V gene are MNHEY and SVGEGT. V gave up 6 bases and J gave up 11 bases, with 19 bases separating them. The CDR3 here is CASSYTGTWEAFV. CDR3 sequence (DNA): TGTGCCAGCAGCTACACAGGAACCTGGGAGGCTTTCGTT.

This clonotype was seen many times. The CDR3 DNA reads TGTGCCAGCAGTCCCCCGGAAAGCACAGATACGCAGTATTTT. Its translation is CASSPPESTDTQYF. This chain links TRBV12-3 or TRBV12-4 with TRBJ2-3, with D unclear. The CDR3 is 14 residues long. V was cut by 5 bases and J by 0 bases, with 9 bases left in between.